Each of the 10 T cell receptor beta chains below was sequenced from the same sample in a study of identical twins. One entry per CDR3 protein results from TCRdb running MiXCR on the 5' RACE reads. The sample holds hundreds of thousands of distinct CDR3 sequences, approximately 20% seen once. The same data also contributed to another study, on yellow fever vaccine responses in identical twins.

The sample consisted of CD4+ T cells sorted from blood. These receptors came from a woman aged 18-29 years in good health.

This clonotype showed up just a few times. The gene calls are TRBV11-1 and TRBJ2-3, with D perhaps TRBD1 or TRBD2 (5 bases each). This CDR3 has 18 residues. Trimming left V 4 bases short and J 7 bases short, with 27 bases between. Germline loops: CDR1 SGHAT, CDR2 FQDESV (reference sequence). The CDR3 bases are TGTGCCAGCAGCTCTTATAGGGACCCATCGTACTCGGTTCATACGCAGTATTTT. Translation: CASSSYRDPSYSVHTQYF. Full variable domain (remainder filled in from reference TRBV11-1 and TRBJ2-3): EAEVAQSPRYKITEKSQAVAFWCDPISGHATLYWYRQILGQGPELLVQFQDESVVDDSQLPKDRFSAERLKGVDSTLKIQPAELGDSAMYLCASSSYRDPSYSVHTQYFGPGTRLTVL.

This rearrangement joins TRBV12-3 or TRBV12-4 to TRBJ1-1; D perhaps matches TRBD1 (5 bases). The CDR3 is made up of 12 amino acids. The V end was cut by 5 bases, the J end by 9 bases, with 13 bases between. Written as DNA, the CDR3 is TGTGCCAGCAGTGGGAGTCGGGGCAAAGCTTTCTTT. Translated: CASSGSRGKAFF.

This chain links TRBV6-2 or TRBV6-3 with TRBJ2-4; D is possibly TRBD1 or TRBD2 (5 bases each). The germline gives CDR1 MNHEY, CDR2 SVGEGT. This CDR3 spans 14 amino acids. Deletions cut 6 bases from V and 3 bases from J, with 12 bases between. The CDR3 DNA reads TGTGCCAGCAGGCCTGGGACCGTCAAAAACATTCAGTACTTC. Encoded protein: CASRPGTVKNIQYF.

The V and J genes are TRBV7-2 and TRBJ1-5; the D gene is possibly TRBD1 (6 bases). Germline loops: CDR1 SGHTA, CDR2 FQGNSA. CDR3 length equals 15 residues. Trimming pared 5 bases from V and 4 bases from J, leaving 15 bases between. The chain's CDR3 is CASSHRGAPNQPQHF. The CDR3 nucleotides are TGTGCCAGCAGCCATCGGGGGGCTCCAAATCAGCCCCAGCATTTT.

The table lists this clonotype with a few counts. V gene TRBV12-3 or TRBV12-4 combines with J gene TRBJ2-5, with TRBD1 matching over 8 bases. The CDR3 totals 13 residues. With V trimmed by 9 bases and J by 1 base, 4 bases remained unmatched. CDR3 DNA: TGTGCCAGTAGACAGGGGCCCCAAGAGACCCAGTACTTC. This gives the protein CASRQGPQETQYF.

The CDR3 sequence is CSAGGVSTDTQYF. The DNA of the CDR3 is TGCAGTGCCGGGGGGGTCAGCACAGATACGCAGTATTTT. The chain carries TRBV20-1 and TRBJ2-3; 8 nucleotides agree with TRBD2. V dropped 6 bases and J dropped 0; count of bases not matched to a gene: 2. This CDR3 comprises 13 residues. The germline gives CDR1 DFQATT, CDR2 SNEGSKA (reference sequence).

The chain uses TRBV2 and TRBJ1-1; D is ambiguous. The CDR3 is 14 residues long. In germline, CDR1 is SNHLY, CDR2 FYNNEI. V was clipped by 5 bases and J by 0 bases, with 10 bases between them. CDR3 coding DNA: TGTGCCAGCAGTATGTTAACCGTGAACACTGAAGCTTTCTTT. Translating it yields CASSMLTVNTEAFF.

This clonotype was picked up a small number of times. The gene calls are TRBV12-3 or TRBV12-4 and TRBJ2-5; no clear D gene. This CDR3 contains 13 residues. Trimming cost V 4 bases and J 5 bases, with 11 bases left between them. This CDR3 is CASSSPGRETQYF. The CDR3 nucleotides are TGTGCCAGCAGTTCCCCAGGTCGGGAGACCCAGTACTTC.

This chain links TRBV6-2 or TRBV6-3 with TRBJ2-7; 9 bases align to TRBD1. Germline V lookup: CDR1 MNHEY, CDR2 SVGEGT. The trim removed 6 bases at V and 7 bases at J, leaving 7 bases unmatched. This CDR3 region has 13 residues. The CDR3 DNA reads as TGTGCCAGCAGCGGACAGGGGATCGTGGAGCAGTACTTC. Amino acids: CASSGQGIVEQYF.

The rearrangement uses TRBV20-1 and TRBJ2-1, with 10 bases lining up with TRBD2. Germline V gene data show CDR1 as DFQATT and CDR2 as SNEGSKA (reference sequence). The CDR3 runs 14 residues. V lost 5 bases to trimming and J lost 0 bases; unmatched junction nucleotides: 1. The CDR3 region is CSAPSGSSYNEQFF. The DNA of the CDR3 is TGCAGTGCTCCTAGCGGGAGCTCCTACAATGAGCAGTTCTTC.